The 24 T cell receptor beta chains reported below all come from one sample, sequenced in a study of regulatory T cells in long-lasting Graves disease (dated by TCRdb to the early 2020s). This sample's time point label indicates: newly diagnosed GD, antithyroid drugs for less than 3 months. For both TCR sequencing and RNA sequencing, RNA was extracted from PBMCs using TRIzol. Library construction relied on multiplex PCR. The sequencer was an Illumina HiSeq 4000. To build TCR beta libraries, CDR3 regions were amplified by Arm-PCR using iRepertoire HTBI primers. The raw public data were reprocessed by TCRdb itself: fastp quality trimming at Q25, MiXCR clonotype calling, in-frame beta chains only. Entries that share a CDR3 protein sequence are merged under the most common genes and DNA. The sample contains hundreds of thousands of distinct CDR3 sequences, over 15% of them found a single time. Just under 30% of the sample goes to the ten largest clones.

This sample also appeared in a second study, on T cells in Graves' hyperthyroidism and ophthalmopathy.

The sample consisted of peripheral blood mononuclear cells (PBMCs), taken at new diagnosis, from a patient treated with antithyroid drugs. All receptors derive from a middle-aged man with Graves disease. Donor details come from another sample of the same person, matched by shared clones.

This clonotype was observed at least ten times. The chain recombines TRBV5-1 with TRBJ2-1; TRBD1 is a possible D gene (7 bases). The V gene lost 1 base and the J gene lost 5 bases, with 16 bases spanning the gap. The CDR3 totals 16 residues. The germline gives CDR1 SGHRS, CDR2 YFSETQ. The CDR3 reads CASSLTAGTENNEQFF. In DNA, the CDR3 is TGCGCCAGCAGCTTGACCGCGGGGACAGAAAACAATGAGCAGTTCTTC.

This clonotype was detected ten times or more. This chain links TRBV11-2 with TRBJ2-7; 11 nucleotides match TRBD2. Germline V CDR1 and CDR2: SGHAT, FQNNGV. The V gene end was trimmed by 1 base and the J gene end by 3 bases; junction bases not matched to a gene: 2. The CDR3 has 15 residues. The CDR3 DNA reads as TGTGCCAGCAGCTTAGGACTAGCGGGGAACTACGAGCAGTACTTC. It is translated as CASSLGLAGNYEQYF.

This clonotype was seen ten or more times. Here the CDR3 DNA reads TGTGCCAGCAGTTTAAGGGGAGAGGGCGAGCAGTACTTC. Amino acid sequence: CASSLRGEGEQYF. The chain is built from TRBV12-3 or TRBV12-4 and TRBJ2-7, with D perhaps TRBD1 or TRBD2 (5 bases each). V dropped 2 bases and J dropped 6 bases, with 11 bases sitting between them. This CDR3 spans 13 amino acids.

J is TRBJ1-5 and V is TRBV20-1; D remains unclear. Germline V gene sequence: CDR1 DFQATT, CDR2 SNEGSKA (reference sequence). The CDR3 contains 14 residues. The V and J ends lost 3 bases and 4 bases respectively, with 13 bases between them. The CDR3 bases are TGCAGTGCTAGTGTGCTTACAGCGAATCAGCCCCAGCATTTT. Protein product: CSASVLTANQPQHF.

This clonotype was observed at least ten times. This may be a read error, as it is one base from a much larger clone. This rearrangement joins TRBV5-1 to TRBJ2-3, with D unresolved. Per germline, CDR1 SGHRS and CDR2 YFSETQ. CDR3 size: 12 residues. The CDR3 DNA reads as TGTGCCAGCAGCTCCGACACAGATACGCAGTATTTT. Its protein is CASSSDTDTQYF.

This clonotype turned up a few times. One base away lies a much larger clone, so this may be a sequencing read error. This is likely a read error, given that the CDR3 carries no conserved phenylalanine or tryptophan at its end. The chain has TRBV2 and TRBJ1-2; D is ambiguous. The CDR3 runs to 11 residues. V lost 1 base and J lost 4, with 1 base in between. The germline V gene has CDR1 SNHLY and CDR2 FYNNEI. CDR3 region: CASSEVYGYTL. In DNA, the CDR3 is TGTGCCAGCAGTGAAGTCTATGGCTACACCCTC.

This clonotype was observed at least ten times. This chain connects TRBV2 to TRBJ2-7; 9 bases align to TRBD1. Germline loops: CDR1 SNHLY, CDR2 FYNNEI. The CDR3 has 14 residues. Trimming removed 5 bases from V and 3 bases from J; junction bases left unmatched: 5. CDR3 amino acids: CASSKPGQGYEQYF. The CDR3 bases are TGTGCCAGCAGTAAGCCGGGACAGGGCTACGAGCAGTACTTC.

This clonotype was seen ten or more times. The chain has TRBV28 and TRBJ2-7, with TRBD2 matching 11 bases. This CDR3 is built from 13 residues. CDR1 and CDR2 (germline): MDHEN, SYDVKM. V gave up 7 bases and J gave up 4 bases; unmatched junction bases: 3. CDR3 in amino acids: CASTPSGGYEQYF. As DNA, the CDR3 is TGTGCCAGCACCCCTAGCGGGGGGTACGAGCAGTACTTC.

The chain is built from TRBV6-1 and TRBJ2-3; D may match TRBD1 or TRBD2 (5 bases each). The length of the CDR3 is 13 residues. Germline CDR1 is MNHNS and CDR2 is SASEGT. Trimming pared 5 bases from V and 4 bases from J, leaving 10 bases between. In nucleotides, the CDR3 is TGTGCCAGCAGTCGGGGCCTTTCAGATACGCAGTATTTT. This sequence encodes CASSRGLSDTQYF.

This clonotype was counted ten times or more. This chain joins TRBV4-3 and TRBJ2-1, with D uncertain. V gave up 3 bases and J gave up 6 bases, with 12 bases separating them. This CDR3 spans 14 amino acids. Germline V gene data show CDR1 as LGHNA and CDR2 as YSLEER. DNA of the CDR3: TGCGCCAGCAGCCAGGGTCTCCGGTCCAATGAGCAGTTCTTC. Its protein product is CASSQGLRSNEQFF.

This clonotype was recorded at least ten times. V is TRBV3-1 and J is TRBJ2-5, with a possible D match to TRBD1 (6 bases). The V end was cut by 6 bases, the J end by 5 bases, with 22 bases between. The CDR3 consists of 16 residues. CDR1 is LGHDT, CDR2 YNNKEL, per germline (reference sequence). The DNA for the CDR3 is TGTGCCAGCAGTCCCGGGACATCCTCTCTCGGGGAGACCCAGTACTTC. This sequence encodes CASSPGTSSLGETQYF.

This clonotype was found many times. The chain joins TRBV5-1 to TRBJ1-4, with D uncertain. V was trimmed by 0 bases and J by 8 bases, leaving 8 bases between them. The CDR3 covers 13 residues. Germline-derived CDR1 and CDR2 are SGHRS and YFSETQ. CDR3 bases: TGCGCCAGCAGCTTGGCAGTTGGCGAAAAACTGTTTTTT. Encoded protein: CASSLAVGEKLFF.

The rearrangement uses TRBV9 and TRBJ2-7; D perhaps matches TRBD1 (6 bases). Per germline, CDR1 SGDLS and CDR2 YYNGEE. The CDR3 has 14 amino acids. Deletions cut 4 bases from V and 2 bases from J, with 13 bases between. CDR3 protein: CASSPFGQTYEQYF. The CDR3 DNA reads as TGTGCCAGCAGCCCGTTCGGACAGACCTACGAGCAGTACTTC.

The sample holds many counts of this clonotype. The V call is TRBV20-1, the J call TRBJ2-5; the D gene is possibly TRBD2 (5 bases). Trimming left V 5 bases short and J 3 bases short, with 13 bases between. Germline V gene sequence: CDR1 DFQATT, CDR2 SNEGSKA (reference sequence). This CDR3 region has 13 residues. In nucleotides, the CDR3 is TGCAGTGCTGCTGAGACTATCAAAGAGACCCAGTACTTC. Protein: CSAAETIKETQYF.

The chain combines TRBV6-1 with TRBJ2-3, with TRBD2 as a possible D gene (5 bases). Between the trimmed V and J ends, which lost 2 bases and 3 bases, there was a span of 12 bases. CDR1 is MNHNS and CDR2 is SASEGT in the germline V gene. The CDR3 is made up of 15 amino acids. CDR3 in amino acids: CASSEPPSMTDTQYF. The DNA for the CDR3 is TGTGCCAGCAGTGAACCTCCTAGCATGACAGATACGCAGTATTTT.

This clonotype has a count of ten or more. The chain uses TRBV20-1 and TRBJ2-5, with D perhaps given as TRBD1 or TRBD2 (6 bases each). CDR1 is DFQATT and CDR2 is SNEGSKA in the germline V gene (reference sequence). Trimming cost V 6 bases and J 2 bases, with 13 bases left between them. This CDR3 region has 13 residues. The CDR3 reads CSANIGGQETQYF. CDR3 DNA sequence: TGCAGTGCCAACATAGGGGGGCAAGAGACCCAGTACTTC.

This clonotype appeared many times. V is TRBV29-1 and J is TRBJ2-3; D is perhaps TRBD1 (5 bases). The CDR3 loop spans 14 amino acids. Per germline, CDR1 SQVTM and CDR2 ANQGSEA. V lost 8 bases to trimming and J lost 0 bases, with 15 bases between them. In DNA form, the CDR3 reads TGCAGCTCCACGTTGTGGGGCAGCACAGATACGCAGTATTTT. Translated, it gives CSSTLWGSTDTQYF.

Ten or more counts support this clonotype. The chain has TRBV6-1 and TRBJ2-7; the match to TRBD1 covers 7 bases. This CDR3 contains 17 residues. CDR1 and CDR2 from the germline V gene are MNHNS and SASEGT. V shed 5 bases, J shed 0 bases, and the junction held 13 bases outside the gene matches. The CDR3: CASSRGQALLFSYEQYF. CDR3 nucleotides: TGTGCCAGCAGTCGTGGACAGGCCTTACTGTTCTCCTACGAGCAGTACTTC.

With respect to this clonotype: This likely stems from a read error, as it lies one base from a far larger clone. The genes are TRBV6-1 and TRBJ2-1; 12 bases match TRBD1. The CDR3 length is 15 residues. Germline V CDR1 and CDR2: MNHNS, SASEGT. J was trimmed by 13 bases and V by 6 bases; bases with no gene match: 13. CDR3 nucleotide sequence: TGTGCCAGCAGCCCGGGACAGGGGGCCTGGGAGACCCAGTTCTTC. It encodes CASSPGQGAWETQFF.

The chain couples TRBV10-3 to TRBJ2-1; tentative D call: TRBD1 (6 bases). V was pared by 8 bases and J by 8 bases, with 10 bases between. Germline CDR1 and CDR2: ENHRY and SYGVKD. The CDR3 length is 11 residues. The CDR3 region has the DNA TGTGCCATCTCCAGGGGCCATGAGCAGTTCTTC. Its translation is CAISRGHEQFF.

Remarks on this clonotype: This clone may be a read error of a much larger clone one base away. This sequence joins TRBV10-3 and TRBJ2-2; possibly TRBD1 for D (5 bases). In germline, CDR1 is ENHRY, CDR2 SYGVKD. The CDR3 runs to 16 residues. V lost 4 bases, J lost 0 bases, and 12 bases lay in between. The CDR3 protein is CAISVLGRANTGELFF. CDR3 DNA: TGTGCCATCAGTGTGCTCGGCAGGGCGAACACCGGGGAGCTGTTTTTT.

This clonotype was picked up many times. V and J are TRBV6-5 and TRBJ2-3; D gene unclear. The germline V and J ends were trimmed by 2 bases and 4 bases, with 13 bases remaining between them. This CDR3 contains 15 residues. In germline, CDR1 is MNHEY, CDR2 SVGAGI. The CDR3 sequence is CASSYAFRASDTQYF. The CDR3 DNA reads as TGTGCCAGCAGTTACGCATTCCGGGCATCAGATACGCAGTATTTT.

This clonotype appeared once. A single base is all that separates this from a far larger clone, so a read error is likely. The CDR3 DNA is TGCAGTGCTGCGGGGGACTCTGCCTACGAGCAGTTCTTC. As protein: CSAAGDSAYEQFF. This chain connects TRBV20-1 to TRBJ2-1, with 7 bases lining up with TRBD2. Germline V gene lookup returns CDR1 DFQATT and CDR2 SNEGSKA (reference sequence). The CDR3 is made up of 13 amino acids. V shed 5 bases and J 10 bases; nucleotides not matched to a gene: 11.

This clonotype was detected a few times. The chain carries TRBV6-1 and TRBJ1-5; the match to TRBD1 covers 8 bases. This CDR3 contains 19 residues. The germline gives CDR1 MNHNS, CDR2 SASEGT. V was clipped by 6 bases and J by 0 bases; unmatched bases: 16. CDR3 in amino acids: CASRSTGDRGSYSNQPQHF. In DNA, the CDR3 is TGTGCCAGCAGATCTACGGGCGACAGGGGCTCGTATAGCAATCAGCCCCAGCATTTT.